Below, 22 T cell receptor beta chains from the same sample are listed, as sequenced in a study of blood T cell repertoires in COVID-19. TCRdb's table, derived via immunoSEQ multiplex PCR, lists solely in-frame clones and lacks some. This table holds around 170,000 clones, more than 75% found once. Sequenced material: PBMCs or T cells enriched from blood (not recorded which). The receptor set was obtained from a man aged 55 to 70 who had been exposed to COVID-19.

The gene calls are TRBV7-2 and TRBJ2-5; tentative D call: TRBD2 (6 bases). Trimming pared 4 bases from V and 5 bases from J, leaving 14 bases between. This CDR3 spans 14 amino acids. Germline-derived CDR1 and CDR2 are SGHTA and FQGNSA. DNA for the CDR3: TGTGCCAGCAGCTACCGGGACTTGGTGGAGACCCAGTACTTC. Its translation: CASSYRDLVETQYF.

This clone was counted only a few times. The chain employs TRBV11-3 and TRBJ1-6, with a possible D match to TRBD1 (6 bases). The CDR3 consists of 12 residues. The germline gives CDR1 SGHNT, CDR2 YENEEA. V lost 11 bases, J lost 9 bases, and 14 bases lay in between. The DNA for the CDR3 is TGTGCCGGCCGGGGGGCTGGTTCACCCCTCCACTTT. Translated, it gives CAGRGAGSPLHF.

The chain joins TRBV5-1 to TRBJ2-5, with 8 bases aligning to TRBD1. CDR1 SGHRS and CDR2 YFSETQ come from the germline V gene. This CDR3 comprises 16 residues. V lost 0 bases, J lost 4 bases, and 8 bases stayed unmatched. CDR3 residues: CASSLDPGGGSETQYF. For the CDR3, the DNA is TGCGCCAGCAGCTTGGATCCAGGGGGCGGGTCAGAGACCCAGTACTTC.

This clone was found a few times. This sequence joins TRBV12-3 or TRBV12-4 and TRBJ2-7; no reliable D call. V was pared by 1 base and J by 3 bases, with 7 bases between. CDR3 length: 13 residues. CDR3 DNA: TGTGCCAGCAGTTTAGGCGGCGTCTACGAGCAGTACTTC. Translating gives CASSLGGVYEQYF.

The chain carries TRBV5-6 and TRBJ1-1; the match to TRBD1 covers 8 bases. J lost 9 bases, V lost 2 bases, and 9 bases had no gene match. Germline V gene data show CDR1 as SGHDT and CDR2 as YYEEEE. The CDR3 covers 14 residues. The CDR3 DNA reads TGTGCCAGCAGCTTCTACCGACAGGGGTCACAAGCTTTCTTT. It yields the protein CASSFYRQGSQAFF.

This sequence joins TRBV6-5 and TRBJ2-3; 7 bases agree with TRBD1. The CDR3 totals 14 residues. CDR1 is MNHEY, CDR2 SVGAGI, per germline. V shed 0 bases and J 7 bases; nucleotides not matched to a gene: 4. CDR3 residues: CASSYSGQSNTQYF. The CDR3 coding sequence is TGTGCCAGCAGTTACTCGGGACAGTCAAATACGCAGTATTTT.

This clone was seen only a few times. V gene TRBV21-1 combines with J gene TRBJ2-2; TRBD2 reflects the table's D call only, with no check against the DNA. TRBV21-1 is reported as a pseudogene. This CDR3 is built from 16 residues. DNA for the CDR3: TGTGCCAGCAGCAAAGAACTAGCGAGTAATACCGGGGAGCTGTTTTTT. Its translation: CASSKELASNTGELFF.

This chain uses TRBV24-1 with TRBJ2-3; possibly TRBD1 for D (6 bases). The CDR3 consists of 15 residues. Germline V gene data show CDR1 as KGHDR and CDR2 as SFDVKD. Trimming cost V 3 bases and J 4 bases, with 13 bases left between them. For the CDR3, the DNA is TGTGCCACCAGTGATGGGCAGGGGATCCCAGATACGCAGTATTTT. Protein: CATSDGQGIPDTQYF.

The chain recombines TRBV27 with TRBJ2-5, with 14 bases lining up with TRBD2. V dropped 5 bases and J dropped 4; count of bases not matched to a gene: 12. CDR3 length equals 18 residues. Germline CDR1 is MNHEY and CDR2 is SMNVEV (reference sequence). The chain's CDR3 is CASSPMGLAGVIRETQYF. CDR3 nucleotide sequence: TGTGCCAGCAGTCCGATGGGACTAGCGGGAGTAATTAGAGAGACCCAGTACTTC.

This chain links TRBV2 with TRBJ1-2; no clear D gene. Trimming cost V 1 base and J 3 bases, with 6 bases left between them. Germline lookup yields CDR1 SNHLY and CDR2 FYNNEI. The CDR3 covers 13 residues. DNA of the CDR3: TGTGCCAGCAGTGAAGGTCCGGACTATGGCTACACCTTC. This codes for CASSEGPDYGYTF. The variable domain in full, completed from reference TRBV2 and TRBJ1-2, reads EPEVTQTPSHQVTQMGQEVILRCVPISNHLYFYWYRQILGQKVEFLVSFYNNEISEKSEIFDDQFSVERPDGSNFTLKIRSTKLEDSAMYFCASSEGPDYGYTFGSGTRLTVV.

A word on this clone: The limits of the CDR3 on the DNA are not certain, so only TCRdb's listed CDR3 is given. The CDR3 sequence is CASSSSTGPYEQYF. The genes are TRBV27 and TRBJ2-7; the table assigns TRBD1, which was not confirmed against the DNA. CDR1 MNHEY and CDR2 SMNVEV come from the germline V gene (reference sequence). The CDR3 is 14 amino acids long, termini counted.

The genes are TRBV21-1 and TRBJ1-6; the table gives TRBD1 as D, unverified against the DNA. TRBV21-1 is a listed pseudogene. The CDR3 covers 14 residues. CDR3 residues: CASRVDRENSPLHF. The DNA for the CDR3 is TGTGCCAGCAGGGTAGACAGGGAGAATTCACCCCTCCACTTT.

The rearrangement links TRBV19 to TRBJ1-1, with TRBD1 matching over 10 bases. V shed 3 bases, J shed 5 bases, and the junction held 3 bases outside the gene matches. CDR1 is LNHDA, CDR2 SQIVND, per germline (reference sequence). The CDR3 length is 14 residues. The CDR3 coding sequence is TGTGCCAGTAGTATGACAGGGGGCCGGACTGAAGCTTTCTTT. Its protein product is CASSMTGGRTEAFF.

This sequence joins TRBV6-4 and TRBJ2-1, with 9 bases fitting TRBD2. The V gene end was trimmed by 11 bases and the J gene end by 6 bases; junction bases not matched to a gene: 8. The V gene's germline CDR1 is MRHNA and CDR2 SNTAGT. The CDR3 has 13 residues. This CDR3 reads CAWGAGGSNEQFF. CDR3 bases: TGTGCCTGGGGAGCGGGAGGTTCCAATGAGCAGTTCTTC.

The rearrangement links TRBV19 to TRBJ1-2, with a tentative D call TRBD1 (6 bases). Per germline, CDR1 LNHDA and CDR2 SQIVND (reference sequence). The V gene lost 3 bases and the J gene lost 5 bases, with 13 bases spanning the gap. CDR3 length equals 14 residues. CDR3 sequence: CASSMVRGGYGYTF. The CDR3 region has the DNA TGTGCCAGTAGTATGGTCAGGGGTGGGTATGGCTACACCTTC.

This sequence joins TRBV11-3 and TRBJ1-1; a weak D match, TRBD1 (6 bases). The CDR3 is made up of 13 amino acids. The V gene's germline CDR1 is SGHNT and CDR2 YENEEA. Trimming pared 3 bases from V and 6 bases from J, leaving 11 bases between. CDR3 sequence: CASSLVRGAEAFF. The DNA for the CDR3 is TGTGCCAGCAGCTTGGTCAGGGGCGCTGAAGCTTTCTTT.

V is TRBV7-2 and J is TRBJ2-5; 7 bases are a match to TRBD2. The CDR3 contains 16 residues. V dropped 7 bases and J dropped 5; count of bases not matched to a gene: 16. CDR1 SGHTA and CDR2 FQGNSA come from the germline V gene. CDR3 coding DNA: TGTGCCAGCACCGATAACCTCGGCGGGAGACGGGAGACCCAGTACTTC. It translates to CASTDNLGGRRETQYF.

The rearrangement links TRBV9 to TRBJ1-6, with D unresolved. CDR3 size: 14 residues. Germline V gene lookup returns CDR1 SGDLS and CDR2 YYNGEE. The ends were cut back, 4 bases at V and 0 bases at J, with 5 bases in the middle. CDR3 loop: CASSTGSYNSPLHF. In DNA form, the CDR3 reads TGTGCCAGCAGCACGGGCTCCTATAATTCACCCCTCCACTTT.

This chain joins TRBV27 and TRBJ2-7; D is perhaps TRBD1 (7 bases). This CDR3 region has 14 residues. V shed 1 base and J shed 5 bases, with 12 bases lying between them. The germline V gene has CDR1 MNHEY and CDR2 SMNVEV (reference sequence). DNA for the CDR3: TGTGCCAGCAGTTTATTCTCCAGGGGGGACGAGCAGTACTTC. Its protein product is CASSLFSRGDEQYF.

The chain joins TRBV5-1 to TRBJ1-1, with 9 bases aligning to TRBD1. The CDR3 covers 15 residues. Germline trimming cut 2 bases from V and 2 bases from J; bases unmatched to any gene: 4. The germline V gene encodes CDR1 SGHRS and CDR2 YFSETQ. CDR3 DNA: TGCGCCAGCAGCTTACAACAGGGGGCCAACACTGAAGCTTTCTTT. As protein: CASSLQQGANTEAFF.

This clone was seen only a few times. This rearrangement joins TRBV11-2 to TRBJ2-7, with TRBD2 matching 8 bases. CDR3 length: 14 residues. V lost 1 base and J lost 3; bases outside the gene matches: 2. CDR1 SGHAT and CDR2 FQNNGV come from the germline V gene. The CDR3 DNA reads TGTGCCAGCAGCTTAGGACTAGCGAGCTACGAGCAGTACTTC. Encoded protein: CASSLGLASYEQYF.

J is TRBJ2-7 and V is TRBV9; 9 nucleotides match TRBD2. Germline lookup yields CDR1 SGDLS and CDR2 YYNGEE. V shed 0 bases, J shed 3 bases, and the junction held 4 bases outside the gene matches. This CDR3 region has 15 residues. CDR3 in DNA: TGTGCCAGCAGCGTAGGAGCGGGGGGTATCTACGAGCAGTACTTC. It yields the protein CASSVGAGGIYEQYF.